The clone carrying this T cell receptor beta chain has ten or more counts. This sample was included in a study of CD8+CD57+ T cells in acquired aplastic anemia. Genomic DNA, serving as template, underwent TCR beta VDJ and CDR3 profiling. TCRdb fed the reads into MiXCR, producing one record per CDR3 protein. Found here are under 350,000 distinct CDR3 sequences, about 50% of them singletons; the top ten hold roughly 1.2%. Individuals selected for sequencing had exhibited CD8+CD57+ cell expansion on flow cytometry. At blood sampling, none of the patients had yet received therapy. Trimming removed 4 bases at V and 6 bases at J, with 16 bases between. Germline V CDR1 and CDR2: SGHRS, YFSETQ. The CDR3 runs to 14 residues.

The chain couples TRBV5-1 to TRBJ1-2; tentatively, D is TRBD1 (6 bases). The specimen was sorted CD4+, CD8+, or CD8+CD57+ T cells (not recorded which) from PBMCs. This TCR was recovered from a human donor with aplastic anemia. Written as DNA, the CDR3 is TGCGCCAGCAGCCAAGGGCCCGAGGGGGATGGCTACACCTTC. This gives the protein CASSQGPEGDGYTF.